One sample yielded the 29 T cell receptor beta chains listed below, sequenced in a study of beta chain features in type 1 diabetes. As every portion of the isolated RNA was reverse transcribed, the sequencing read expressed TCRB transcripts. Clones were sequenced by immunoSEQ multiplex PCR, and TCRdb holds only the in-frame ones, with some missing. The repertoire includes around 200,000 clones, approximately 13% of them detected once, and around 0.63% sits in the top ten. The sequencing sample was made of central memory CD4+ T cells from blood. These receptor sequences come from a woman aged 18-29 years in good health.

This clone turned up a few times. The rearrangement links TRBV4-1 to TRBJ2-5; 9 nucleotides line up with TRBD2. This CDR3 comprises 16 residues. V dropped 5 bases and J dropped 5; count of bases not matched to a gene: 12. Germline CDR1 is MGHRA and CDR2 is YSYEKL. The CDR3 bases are TGCGCCAGCAGCAGAGGACAACGGACTAGCGTGGAGACCCAGTACTTC. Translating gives CASSRGQRTSVETQYF.

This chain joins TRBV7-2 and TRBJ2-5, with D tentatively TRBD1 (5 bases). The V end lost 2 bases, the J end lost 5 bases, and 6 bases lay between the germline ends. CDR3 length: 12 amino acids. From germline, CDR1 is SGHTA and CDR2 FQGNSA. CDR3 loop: CASSLWGETQYF. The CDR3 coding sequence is TGTGCCAGCAGCTTATGGGGCGAGACCCAGTACTTC.

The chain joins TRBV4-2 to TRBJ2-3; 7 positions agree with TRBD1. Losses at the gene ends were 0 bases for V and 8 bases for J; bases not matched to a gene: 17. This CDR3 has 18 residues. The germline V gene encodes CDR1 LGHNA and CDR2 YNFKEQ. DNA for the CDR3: TGTGCCAGCAGCCAAGATAGTGGTTGGGCAGGGGGTGCGGCTACGCAGTATTTT. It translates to CASSQDSGWAGGAATQYF.

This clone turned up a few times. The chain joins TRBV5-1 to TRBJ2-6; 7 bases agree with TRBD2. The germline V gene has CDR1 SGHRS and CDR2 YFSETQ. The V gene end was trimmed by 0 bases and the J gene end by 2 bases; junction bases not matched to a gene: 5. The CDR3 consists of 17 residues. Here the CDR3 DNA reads TGCGCCAGCAGCTTGGCCGGGGGGAGCGCTGGGGCCAACGTCCTGACTTTC. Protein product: CASSLAGGSAGANVLTF.

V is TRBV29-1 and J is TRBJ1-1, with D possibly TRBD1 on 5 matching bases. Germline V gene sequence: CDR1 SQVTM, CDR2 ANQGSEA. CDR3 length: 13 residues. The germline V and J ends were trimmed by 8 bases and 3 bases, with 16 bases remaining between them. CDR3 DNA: TGCAGCATTTCCAGGGCTCTGGACACTGAAGCTTTCTTT. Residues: CSISRALDTEAFF.

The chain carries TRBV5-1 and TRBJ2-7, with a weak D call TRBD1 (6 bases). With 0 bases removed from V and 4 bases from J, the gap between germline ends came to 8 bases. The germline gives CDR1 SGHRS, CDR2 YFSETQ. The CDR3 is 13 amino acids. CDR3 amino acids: CASSLAQGYEQYF. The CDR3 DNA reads TGCGCCAGCAGCTTGGCTCAGGGGTACGAGCAGTACTTC.

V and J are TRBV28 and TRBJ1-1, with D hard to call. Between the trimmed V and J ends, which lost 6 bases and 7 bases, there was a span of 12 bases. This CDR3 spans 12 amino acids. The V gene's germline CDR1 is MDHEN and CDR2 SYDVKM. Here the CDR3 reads CASSPPRSEAFF. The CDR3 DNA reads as TGTGCCAGCAGCCCCCCCAGAAGTGAAGCTTTCTTT.

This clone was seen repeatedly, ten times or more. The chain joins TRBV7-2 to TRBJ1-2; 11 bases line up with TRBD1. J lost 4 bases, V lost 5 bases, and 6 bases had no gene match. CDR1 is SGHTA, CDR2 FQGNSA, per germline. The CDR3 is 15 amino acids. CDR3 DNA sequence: TGTGCCAGCAGCCCCGGACAGGGGGCCGGCTATGGCTACACCTTC. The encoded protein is CASSPGQGAGYGYTF.

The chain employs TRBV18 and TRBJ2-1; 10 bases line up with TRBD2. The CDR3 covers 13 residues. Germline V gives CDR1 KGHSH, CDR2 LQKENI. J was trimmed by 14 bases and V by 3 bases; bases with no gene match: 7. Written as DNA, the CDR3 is TGTGCCAGCTCACCGGAGCGGGAGGGCCAGAAGTTCTTC. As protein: CASSPEREGQKFF.

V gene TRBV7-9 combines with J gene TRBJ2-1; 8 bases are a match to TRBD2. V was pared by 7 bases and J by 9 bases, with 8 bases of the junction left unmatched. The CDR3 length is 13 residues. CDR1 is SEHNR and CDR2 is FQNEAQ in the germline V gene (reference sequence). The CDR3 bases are TGTGCCAGCATTCTGGGACTAGAACGTGAGCAGTTCTTC. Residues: CASILGLEREQFF.

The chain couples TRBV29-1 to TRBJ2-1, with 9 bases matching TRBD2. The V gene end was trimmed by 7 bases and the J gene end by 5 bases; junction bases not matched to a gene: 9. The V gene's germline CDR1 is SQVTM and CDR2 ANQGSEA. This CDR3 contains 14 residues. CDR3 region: CSARLAARNNEQFF. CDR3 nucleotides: TGCAGCGCCCGACTAGCGGCACGCAACAATGAGCAGTTCTTC.

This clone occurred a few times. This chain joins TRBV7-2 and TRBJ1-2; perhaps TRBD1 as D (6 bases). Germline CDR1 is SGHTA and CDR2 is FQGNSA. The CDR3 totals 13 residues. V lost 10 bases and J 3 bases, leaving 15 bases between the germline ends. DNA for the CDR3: TGTGCCACCTCCCCCAGGGGTGACTATGGCTACACCTTC. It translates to CATSPRGDYGYTF.

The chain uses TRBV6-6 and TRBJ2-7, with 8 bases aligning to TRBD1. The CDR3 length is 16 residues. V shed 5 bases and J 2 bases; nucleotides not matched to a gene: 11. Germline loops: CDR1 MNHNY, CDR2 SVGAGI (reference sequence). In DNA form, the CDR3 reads TGTGCCAGCAGTCGGCCCGGACAGGGTTCACCCTACGAGCAGTACTTC. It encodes CASSRPGQGSPYEQYF.

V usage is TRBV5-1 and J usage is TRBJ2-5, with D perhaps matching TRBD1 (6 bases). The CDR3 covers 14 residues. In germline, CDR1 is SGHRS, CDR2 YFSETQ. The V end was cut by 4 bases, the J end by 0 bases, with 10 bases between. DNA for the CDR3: TGCGCCAGCAGCGTCCGGGACAACCAAGAGACCCAGTACTTC. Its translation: CASSVRDNQETQYF.

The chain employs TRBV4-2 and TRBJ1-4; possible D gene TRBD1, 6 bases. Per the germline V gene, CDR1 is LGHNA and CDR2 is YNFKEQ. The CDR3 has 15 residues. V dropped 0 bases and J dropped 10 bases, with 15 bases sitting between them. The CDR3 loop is CASSQDQGQRGKLFF. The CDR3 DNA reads TGTGCCAGCAGCCAAGATCAGGGACAAAGGGGAAAACTGTTTTTT.

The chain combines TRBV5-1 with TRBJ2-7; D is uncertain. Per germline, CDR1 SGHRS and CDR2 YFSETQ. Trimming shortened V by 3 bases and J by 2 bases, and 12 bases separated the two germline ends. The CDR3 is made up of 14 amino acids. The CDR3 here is CASSSLDLTYEQYF. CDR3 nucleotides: TGCGCCAGCAGCTCCCTAGACTTAACCTACGAGCAGTACTTC.

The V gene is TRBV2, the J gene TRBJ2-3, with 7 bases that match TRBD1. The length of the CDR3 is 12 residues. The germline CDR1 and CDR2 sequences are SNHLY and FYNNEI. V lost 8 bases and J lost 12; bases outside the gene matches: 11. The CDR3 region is CASSKTGPNQYF. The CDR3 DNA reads TGTGCCAGCTCGAAGACAGGGCCGAATCAGTATTTT.

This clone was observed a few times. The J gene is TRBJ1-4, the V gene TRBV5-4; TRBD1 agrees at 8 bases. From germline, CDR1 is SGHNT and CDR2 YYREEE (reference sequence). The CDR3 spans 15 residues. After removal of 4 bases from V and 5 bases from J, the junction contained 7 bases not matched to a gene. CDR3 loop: CASSEGTGANEKLFF. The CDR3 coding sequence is TGTGCCAGCAGCGAGGGGACAGGAGCAAATGAAAAACTGTTTTTT.

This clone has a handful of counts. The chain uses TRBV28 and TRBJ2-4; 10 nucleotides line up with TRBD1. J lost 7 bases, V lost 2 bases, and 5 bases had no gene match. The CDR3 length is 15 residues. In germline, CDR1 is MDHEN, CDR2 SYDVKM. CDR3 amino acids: CASSLGQGGWNIQYF. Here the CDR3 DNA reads TGTGCCAGCAGTTTAGGACAGGGGGGTTGGAACATTCAGTACTTC.

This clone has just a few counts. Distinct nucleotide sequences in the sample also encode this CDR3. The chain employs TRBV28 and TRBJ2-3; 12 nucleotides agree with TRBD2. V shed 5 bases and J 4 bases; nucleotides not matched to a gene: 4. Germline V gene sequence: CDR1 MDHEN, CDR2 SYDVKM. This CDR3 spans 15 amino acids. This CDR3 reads CASSPRLAGADTQYF. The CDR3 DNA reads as TGTGCCAGCAGTCCGAGACTAGCGGGAGCAGATACGCAGTATTTT.

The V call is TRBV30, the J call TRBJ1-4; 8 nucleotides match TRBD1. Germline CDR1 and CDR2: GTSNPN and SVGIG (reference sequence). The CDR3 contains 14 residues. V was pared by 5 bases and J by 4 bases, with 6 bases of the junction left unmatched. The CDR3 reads CAWATGVGNEKLFF. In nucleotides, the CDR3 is TGTGCCTGGGCGACAGGGGTGGGTAATGAAAAACTGTTTTTT.

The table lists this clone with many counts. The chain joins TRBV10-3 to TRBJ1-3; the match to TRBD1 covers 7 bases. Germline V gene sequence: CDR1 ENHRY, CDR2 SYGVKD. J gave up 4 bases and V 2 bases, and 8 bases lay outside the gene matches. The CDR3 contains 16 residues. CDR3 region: CAISEADRTGGNTIYF. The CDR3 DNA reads TGTGCCATCAGTGAGGCGGACAGGACAGGAGGAAACACCATATATTTT.

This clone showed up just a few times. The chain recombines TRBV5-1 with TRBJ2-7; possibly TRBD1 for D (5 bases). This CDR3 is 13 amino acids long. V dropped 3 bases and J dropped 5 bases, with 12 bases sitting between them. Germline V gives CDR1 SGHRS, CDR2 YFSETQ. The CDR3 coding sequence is TGCGCCAGCAGCTCAGGACAAGACCACGAGCAGTACTTC. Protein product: CASSSGQDHEQYF.

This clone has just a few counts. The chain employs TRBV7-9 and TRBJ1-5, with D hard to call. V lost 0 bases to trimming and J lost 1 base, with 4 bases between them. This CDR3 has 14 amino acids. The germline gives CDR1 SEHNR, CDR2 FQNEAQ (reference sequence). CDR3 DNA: TGTGCCAGCAGCTTAGCTCAGAGCAATCAGCCCCAGCATTTT. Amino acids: CASSLAQSNQPQHF.

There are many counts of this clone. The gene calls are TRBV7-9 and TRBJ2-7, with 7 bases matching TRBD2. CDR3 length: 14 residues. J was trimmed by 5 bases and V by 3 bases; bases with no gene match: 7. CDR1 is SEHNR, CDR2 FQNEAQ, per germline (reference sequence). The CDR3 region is CASSLTAGRDEQYF. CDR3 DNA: TGTGCCAGCAGCTTGACAGCGGGAAGGGACGAGCAGTACTTC.

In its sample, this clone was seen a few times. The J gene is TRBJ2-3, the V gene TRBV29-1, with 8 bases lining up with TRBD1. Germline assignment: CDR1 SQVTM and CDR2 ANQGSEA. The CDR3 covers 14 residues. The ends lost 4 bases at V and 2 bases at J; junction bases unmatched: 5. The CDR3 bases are TGCAGCGTTGGCCGGACAGGGATCACAGATACGCAGTATTTT. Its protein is CSVGRTGITDTQYF.

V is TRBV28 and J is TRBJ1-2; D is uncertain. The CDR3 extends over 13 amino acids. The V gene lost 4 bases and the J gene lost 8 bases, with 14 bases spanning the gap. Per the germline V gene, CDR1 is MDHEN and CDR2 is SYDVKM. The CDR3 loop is CASSSHTLRGYTF. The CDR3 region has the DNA TGTGCCAGCAGTTCCCATACCCTGCGGGGCTACACCTTC.

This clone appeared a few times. As DNA, the CDR3 is TGCAGCGTTGAAGATCTGGTACAGGGGACTGATGAGCAGTTCTTC. Amino acids: CSVEDLVQGTDEQFF. V and J are TRBV29-1 and TRBJ2-1; a possible D gene is TRBD1 (7 bases). The CDR3 length is 15 residues. Germline values: CDR1 SQVTM, CDR2 ANQGSEA. With 0 bases removed from V and 8 bases from J, the gap between germline ends came to 17 bases.

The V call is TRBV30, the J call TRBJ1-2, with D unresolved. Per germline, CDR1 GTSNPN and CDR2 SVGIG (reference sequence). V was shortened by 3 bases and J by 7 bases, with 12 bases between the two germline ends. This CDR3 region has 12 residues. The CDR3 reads CAWSPKGGGYTF. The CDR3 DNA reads TGTGCCTGGAGCCCGAAAGGAGGTGGCTACACCTTC.